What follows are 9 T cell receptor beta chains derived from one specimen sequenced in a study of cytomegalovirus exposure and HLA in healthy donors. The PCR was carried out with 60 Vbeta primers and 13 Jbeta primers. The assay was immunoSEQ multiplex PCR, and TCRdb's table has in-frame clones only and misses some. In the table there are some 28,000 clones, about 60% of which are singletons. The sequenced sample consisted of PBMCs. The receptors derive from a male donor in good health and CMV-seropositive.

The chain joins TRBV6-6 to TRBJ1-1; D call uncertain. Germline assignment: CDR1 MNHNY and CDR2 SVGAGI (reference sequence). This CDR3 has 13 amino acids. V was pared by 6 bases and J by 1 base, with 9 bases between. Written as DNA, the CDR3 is TGTGCCAGCAGCCAGGTCGAGAACACTGAAGCTTTCTTT. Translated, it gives CASSQVENTEAFF.

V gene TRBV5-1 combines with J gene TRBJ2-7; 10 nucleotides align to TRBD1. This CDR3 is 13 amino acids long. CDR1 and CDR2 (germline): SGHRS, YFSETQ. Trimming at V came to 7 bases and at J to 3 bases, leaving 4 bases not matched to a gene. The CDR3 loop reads CASSGQGGYEQYF. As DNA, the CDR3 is TGCGCCAGCTCCGGACAGGGGGGCTACGAGCAGTACTTC.

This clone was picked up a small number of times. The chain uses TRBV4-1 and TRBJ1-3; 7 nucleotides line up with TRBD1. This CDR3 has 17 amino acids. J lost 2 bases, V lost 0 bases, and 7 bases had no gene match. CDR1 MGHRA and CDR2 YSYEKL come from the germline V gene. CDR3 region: CASSQDLVRGPGNTIYF. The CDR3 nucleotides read TGCGCCAGCAGCCAAGATTTAGTAAGGGGGCCTGGAAACACCATATATTTT.

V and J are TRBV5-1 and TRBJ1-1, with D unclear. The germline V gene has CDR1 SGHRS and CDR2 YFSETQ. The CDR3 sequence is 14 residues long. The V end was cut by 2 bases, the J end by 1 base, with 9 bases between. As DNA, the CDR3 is TGCGCCAGCAGCTTTCAGACATCGAACACTGAAGCTTTCTTT. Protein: CASSFQTSNTEAFF.

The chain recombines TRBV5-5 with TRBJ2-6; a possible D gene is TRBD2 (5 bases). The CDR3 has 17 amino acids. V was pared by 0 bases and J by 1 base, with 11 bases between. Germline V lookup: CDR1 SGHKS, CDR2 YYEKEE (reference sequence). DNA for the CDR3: TGTGCCAGCAGCTTGGATACCGGGATTTCTGGGGCCAACGTCCTGACTTTC. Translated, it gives CASSLDTGISGANVLTF.

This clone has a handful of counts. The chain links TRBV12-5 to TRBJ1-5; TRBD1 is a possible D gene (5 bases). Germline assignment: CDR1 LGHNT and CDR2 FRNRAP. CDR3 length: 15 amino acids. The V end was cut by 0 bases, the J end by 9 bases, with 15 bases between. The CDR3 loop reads CASGLVGKVGRPQHF. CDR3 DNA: TGTGCTAGTGGTTTGGTAGGTAAGGTGGGGCGGCCCCAGCATTTT.

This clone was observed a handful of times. CDR3 nucleotides: TGTGCCAGCAGCGTAGCCCCGGGACAGGGTAGATATGGCTACACCTTC. As protein: CASSVAPGQGRYGYTF. The chain has TRBV9 and TRBJ1-2, with TRBD1 matching 9 bases. Trimming removed 0 bases from V and 5 bases from J; junction bases left unmatched: 8. Germline V gives CDR1 SGDLS, CDR2 YYNGEE. The CDR3 is 16 residues long. Full variable domain (outside the CDR3, taken from reference TRBV9 and TRBJ1-2): DSGVTQTPKHLITATGQRVTLRCSPRSGDLSVYWYQQSLDQGLQFLIQYYNGEERAKGNILERFSAQQFPDLHSELNLSSLELGDSALYFCASSVAPGQGRYGYTFGSGTRLTVV.

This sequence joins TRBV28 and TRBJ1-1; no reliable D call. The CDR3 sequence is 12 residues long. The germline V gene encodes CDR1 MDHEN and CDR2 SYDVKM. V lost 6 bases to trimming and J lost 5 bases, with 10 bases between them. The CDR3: CASSVGRTEAFF. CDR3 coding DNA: TGTGCCAGCAGCGTCGGGAGAACTGAAGCTTTCTTT.

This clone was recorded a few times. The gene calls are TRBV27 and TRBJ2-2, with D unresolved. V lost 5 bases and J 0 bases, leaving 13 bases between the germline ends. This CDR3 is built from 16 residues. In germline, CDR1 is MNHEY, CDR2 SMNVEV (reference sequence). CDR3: CASSPLSVTNTGELFF. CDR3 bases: TGTGCCAGCAGTCCACTGTCGGTCACGAACACCGGGGAGCTGTTTTTT.